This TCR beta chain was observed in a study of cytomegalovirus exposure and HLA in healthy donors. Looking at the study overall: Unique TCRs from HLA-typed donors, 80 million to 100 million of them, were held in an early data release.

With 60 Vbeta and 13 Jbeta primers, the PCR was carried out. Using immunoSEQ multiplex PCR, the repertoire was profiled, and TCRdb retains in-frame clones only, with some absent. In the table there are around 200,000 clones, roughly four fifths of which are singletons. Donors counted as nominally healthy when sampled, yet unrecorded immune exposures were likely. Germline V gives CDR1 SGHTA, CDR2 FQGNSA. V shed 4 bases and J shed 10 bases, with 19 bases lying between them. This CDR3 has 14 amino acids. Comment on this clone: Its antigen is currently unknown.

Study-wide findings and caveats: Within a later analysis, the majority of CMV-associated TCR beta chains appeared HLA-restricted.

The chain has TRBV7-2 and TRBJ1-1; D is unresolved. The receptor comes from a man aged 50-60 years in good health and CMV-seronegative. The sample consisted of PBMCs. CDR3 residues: CASSSASRGSVAFF. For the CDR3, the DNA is TGTGCCAGCAGCTCTGCCTCTAGAGGGAGTGTAGCTTTCTTT.